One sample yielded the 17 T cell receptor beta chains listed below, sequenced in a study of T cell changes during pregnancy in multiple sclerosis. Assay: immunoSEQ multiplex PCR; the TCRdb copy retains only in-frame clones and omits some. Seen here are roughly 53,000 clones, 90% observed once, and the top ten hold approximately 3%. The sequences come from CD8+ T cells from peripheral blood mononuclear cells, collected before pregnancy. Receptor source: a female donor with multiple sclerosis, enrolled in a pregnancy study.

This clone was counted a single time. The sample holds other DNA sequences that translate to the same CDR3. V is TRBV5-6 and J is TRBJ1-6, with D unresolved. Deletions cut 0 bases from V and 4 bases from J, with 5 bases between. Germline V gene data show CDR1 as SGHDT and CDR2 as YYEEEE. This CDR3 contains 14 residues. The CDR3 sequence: CASSLAGYNSPLHF. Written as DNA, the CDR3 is TGTGCCAGCAGCTTGGCCGGGTATAATTCACCCCTCCACTTT. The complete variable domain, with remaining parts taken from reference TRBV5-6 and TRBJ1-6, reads DAGVTQSPTHLIKTRGQQVTLRCSPKSGHDTVSWYQQALGQGPQFIFQYYEEEERQRGNFPDRFSGHQFPNYSSELNVNALLLGDSALYLCASSLAGYNSPLHFGNGTRLTVT.

The CDR3 DNA reads TGTGCCAGCAGCTTGGGCCACGCTTGGCCCTCCTACAATGAGCAGTTCTTC. Encoded protein: CASSLGHAWPSYNEQFF. V is TRBV5-4 and J is TRBJ2-1; D gene unclear. CDR1 and CDR2 (germline): SGHNT, YYREEE (reference sequence). V lost 0 bases to trimming and J lost 0 bases, with 13 bases between them. The length of the CDR3 is 17 residues.

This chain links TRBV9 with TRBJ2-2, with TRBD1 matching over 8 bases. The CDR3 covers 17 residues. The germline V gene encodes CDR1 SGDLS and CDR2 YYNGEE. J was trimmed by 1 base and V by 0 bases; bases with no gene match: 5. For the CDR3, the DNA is TGTGCCAGCAGCGTAGCCCGGACAGGGCTGAACACCGGGGAGCTGTTTTTT. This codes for CASSVARTGLNTGELFF.

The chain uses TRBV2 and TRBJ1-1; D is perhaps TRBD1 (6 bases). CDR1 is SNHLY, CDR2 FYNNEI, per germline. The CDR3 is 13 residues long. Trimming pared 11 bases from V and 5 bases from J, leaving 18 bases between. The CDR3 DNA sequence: TGTGCCCCGGCGGCAGAGGGGGGGACTGAAGCTTTCTTT. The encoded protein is CAPAAEGGTEAFF.

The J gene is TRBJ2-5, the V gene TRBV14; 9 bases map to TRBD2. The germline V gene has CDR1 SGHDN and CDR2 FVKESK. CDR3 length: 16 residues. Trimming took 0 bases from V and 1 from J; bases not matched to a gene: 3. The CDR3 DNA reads TGTGCCAGCAGCCAAGAACTTAGCGGGGGCCAAGAGACCCAGTACTTC. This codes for CASSQELSGGQETQYF.

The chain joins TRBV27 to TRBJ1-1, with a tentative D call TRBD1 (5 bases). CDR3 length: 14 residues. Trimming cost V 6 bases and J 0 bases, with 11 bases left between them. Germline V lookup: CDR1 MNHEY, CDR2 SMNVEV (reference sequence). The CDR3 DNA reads TGTGCCAGCAGCGCGGGACTGATGAACACTGAAGCTTTCTTT. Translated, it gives CASSAGLMNTEAFF.

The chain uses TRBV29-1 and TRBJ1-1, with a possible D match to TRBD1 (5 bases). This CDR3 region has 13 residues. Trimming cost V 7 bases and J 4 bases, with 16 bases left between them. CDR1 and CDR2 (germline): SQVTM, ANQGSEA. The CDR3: CSAWGLWGTEAFF. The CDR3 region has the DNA TGCAGCGCTTGGGGCCTCTGGGGCACTGAAGCTTTCTTT.

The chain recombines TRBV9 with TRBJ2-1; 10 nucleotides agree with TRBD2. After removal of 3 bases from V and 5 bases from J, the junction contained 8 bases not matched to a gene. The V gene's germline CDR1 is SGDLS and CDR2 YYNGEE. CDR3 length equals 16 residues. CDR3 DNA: TGTGCCAGCAGCGCGTACCCGGGACTAGCGAACAATGAGCAGTTCTTC. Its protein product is CASSAYPGLANNEQFF. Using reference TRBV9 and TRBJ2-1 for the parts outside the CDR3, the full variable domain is DSGVTQTPKHLITATGQRVTLRCSPRSGDLSVYWYQQSLDQGLQFLIQYYNGEERAKGNILERFSAQQFPDLHSELNLSSLELGDSALYFCASSAYPGLANNEQFFGPGTRLTVL.

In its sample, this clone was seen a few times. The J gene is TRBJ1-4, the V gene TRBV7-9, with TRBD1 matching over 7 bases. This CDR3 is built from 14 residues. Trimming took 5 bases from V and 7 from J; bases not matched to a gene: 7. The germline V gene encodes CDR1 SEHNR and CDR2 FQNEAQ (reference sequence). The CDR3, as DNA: TGTGCCAGCAGCCCGACAGGGCAGCGTGAAAAACTGTTTTTT. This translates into CASSPTGQREKLFF.

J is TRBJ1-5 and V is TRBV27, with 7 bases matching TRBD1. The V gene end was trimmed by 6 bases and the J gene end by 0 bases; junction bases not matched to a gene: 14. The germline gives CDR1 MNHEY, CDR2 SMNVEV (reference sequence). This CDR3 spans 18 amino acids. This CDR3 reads CASSIQGLRAYSNQPQHF. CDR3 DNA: TGTGCCAGCAGCATACAGGGGCTTCGCGCTTATAGCAATCAGCCCCAGCATTTT.

The CDR3 region has the DNA TGCGCCAGCAGCCAAGATTATCATGAGCAGTTCTTC. As protein: CASSQDYHEQFF. The chain carries TRBV4-3 and TRBJ2-1; D gene uncertain. Between the trimmed V and J ends, which lost 0 bases and 8 bases, there was a span of 5 bases. The CDR3 has 12 amino acids. Germline values: CDR1 LGHNA, CDR2 YSLEER.

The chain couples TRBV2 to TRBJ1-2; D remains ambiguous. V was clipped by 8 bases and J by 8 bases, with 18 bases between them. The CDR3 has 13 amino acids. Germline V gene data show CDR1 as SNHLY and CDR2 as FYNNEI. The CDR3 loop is CASLKTSTGGYTF. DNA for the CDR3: TGTGCCAGCCTGAAGACCTCCACGGGGGGCTACACCTTC.

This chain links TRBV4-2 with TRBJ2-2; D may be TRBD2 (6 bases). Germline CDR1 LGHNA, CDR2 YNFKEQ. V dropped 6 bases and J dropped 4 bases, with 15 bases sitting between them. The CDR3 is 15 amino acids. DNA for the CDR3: TGTGCCAGCAGATACTCCGGGGACTTCACCGGGGAGCTGTTTTTT. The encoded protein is CASRYSGDFTGELFF.

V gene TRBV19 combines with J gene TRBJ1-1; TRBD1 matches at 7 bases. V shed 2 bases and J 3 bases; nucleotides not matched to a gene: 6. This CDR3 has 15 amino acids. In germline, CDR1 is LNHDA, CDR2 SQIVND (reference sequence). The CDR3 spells CASSIRRGGHTEAFF. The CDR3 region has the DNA TGTGCCAGTAGTATAAGGCGAGGGGGCCACACTGAAGCTTTCTTT.

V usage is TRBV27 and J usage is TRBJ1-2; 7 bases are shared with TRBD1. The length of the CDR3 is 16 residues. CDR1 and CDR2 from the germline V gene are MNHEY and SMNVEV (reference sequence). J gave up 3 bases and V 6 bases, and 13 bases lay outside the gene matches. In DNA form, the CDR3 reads TGTGCCAGCAGCCCCTACTCCGGGACAGAAGACTATGGCTACACCTTC. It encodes CASSPYSGTEDYGYTF.

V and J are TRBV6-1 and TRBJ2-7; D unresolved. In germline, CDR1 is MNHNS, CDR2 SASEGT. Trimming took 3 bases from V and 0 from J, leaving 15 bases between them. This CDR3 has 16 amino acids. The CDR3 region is CASSDFSTVISYEQYF. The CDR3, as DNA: TGTGCCAGCAGTGATTTCTCTACAGTCATCTCCTACGAGCAGTACTTC.

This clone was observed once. Written as DNA, the CDR3 is TGTGCCAGCAGCTTAGGAGCGGATACGCAGTATTTT. It yields the protein CASSLGADTQYF. The rearrangement joins TRBV5-5 to TRBJ2-3; D not resolved. This CDR3 has 12 amino acids. Trimming removed 2 bases at V and 6 bases at J, with 7 bases between. CDR1 is SGHKS and CDR2 is YYEKEE in the germline V gene (reference sequence).